The 20 T cell receptor beta chains presented below share a single source sample, sequenced in a study of Graves' ophthalmopathy and Graves' hyperthyroidism. Using RNA transcripts, the TCR beta CDR3 regions were amplified. Following a first-round RT-PCR that used HTBI primers, a second-round multiplex PCR was carried out. TCRdb recomputed calls from the multiplex PCR reads with MiXCR, one row per CDR3 protein. The sample records 350,000 to 450,000 distinct CDR3 sequences, roughly 21% being singletons. Input material: peripheral blood. The receptors originated from a woman younger than 30 with stable Graves' hyperthyroidism.

Many counts were recorded for this clonotype. V is TRBV2 and J is TRBJ1-5; D ambiguous. Deletions cut 4 bases from V and 2 bases from J, with 9 bases between. This CDR3 is built from 14 residues. Looked up from germline, CDR1 is SNHLY and CDR2 is FYNNEI. The CDR3 region has the DNA TGTGCCAGCAGTGCGGGTTACGGCAATCAGCCCCAGCATTTT. Protein: CASSAGYGNQPQHF.

This clonotype was observed at least ten times. A read error may explain this, as a much larger clone is one base away. This rearrangement joins TRBV11-2 to TRBJ2-5; 7 bases fit TRBD1. Per germline, CDR1 SGHAT and CDR2 FQNNGV. The CDR3 length is 13 residues. J was trimmed by 3 bases and V by 6 bases; bases with no gene match: 4. CDR3 in DNA: TGTGCCAGCAGTACAGGGGAAAAAGAGACCCAGTACTTC. It codes for CASSTGEKETQYF.

This clonotype was counted ten times or more. V is TRBV6-5 and J is TRBJ1-2; D possibly corresponds to TRBD1 (6 bases). This CDR3 has 14 residues. V was cut by 6 bases and J by 4 bases, with 15 bases left in between. CDR1 and CDR2 from the germline V gene are MNHEY and SVGAGI. CDR3 DNA: TGTGCCAGCAGGACATGGACAGAACTCTATGGCTACACCTTC. It yields the protein CASRTWTELYGYTF.

This sequence joins TRBV6-1 and TRBJ1-5; 8 positions agree with TRBD1. J lost 2 bases, V lost 5 bases, and 5 bases had no gene match. The CDR3 is 15 residues long. The germline V gene has CDR1 MNHNS and CDR2 SASEGT. The CDR3: CASSRDRLRNQPQHF. The CDR3 DNA is TGTGCCAGCAGTCGGGACAGGCTACGCAATCAGCCCCAGCATTTT.

This clonotype was detected ten times or more. J is TRBJ1-2 and V is TRBV24-1; possible D gene TRBD1, 5 bases. Germline loops: CDR1 KGHDR, CDR2 SFDVKD. CDR3 length equals 13 residues. Trimming left V 6 bases short and J 7 bases short, with 14 bases between. For the CDR3, the DNA is TGTGCCACCAGTTTCGGCGGGGGGGGTGGCTACACCTTC. Translated, it gives CATSFGGGGGYTF.

The chain carries TRBV9 and TRBJ2-5; D might be TRBD2 (6 bases). Deletions cut 0 bases from V and 2 bases from J, with 8 bases between. CDR1 is SGDLS, CDR2 YYNGEE, per germline. The CDR3 is 14 amino acids. The CDR3 loop reads CASSVAGRQETQYF. Here the CDR3 DNA reads TGTGCCAGCAGCGTAGCAGGGAGGCAAGAGACCCAGTACTTC.

This clonotype was seen ten or more times. The gene calls are TRBV28 and TRBJ1-1; D possibly corresponds to TRBD1 (6 bases). Germline V gives CDR1 MDHEN, CDR2 SYDVKM. CDR3 size: 14 residues. Trimming took off 2 bases at V and 3 bases at J, with 10 bases between the two ends. CDR3 loop: CASSLRGIDTEAFF. CDR3 coding DNA: TGTGCCAGCAGTTTAAGGGGGATAGACACTGAAGCTTTCTTT.

This clonotype was seen more than once but under ten times. The chain is built from TRBV5-1 and TRBJ1-3, with 9 nucleotides matching TRBD1. The CDR3 sequence is 16 residues long. J gave up 3 bases and V 3 bases, and 7 bases lay outside the gene matches. Germline V CDR1 and CDR2: SGHRS, YFSETQ. As DNA, the CDR3 is TGCGCCAGCAGCTATCGGACAGGGGCTTATGGAAACACCATATATTTT. Encoded protein: CASSYRTGAYGNTIYF.

This clonotype was seen repeatedly, ten times or more. This sequence joins TRBV20-1 and TRBJ1-5; 8 bases map to TRBD1. The V and J ends lost 5 bases and 3 bases, in that order; junction bases with no gene match: 6. This CDR3 comprises 14 residues. Per germline, CDR1 DFQATT and CDR2 SNEGSKA (reference sequence). The DNA of the CDR3 is TGCAGTGCTGGACCGGGACAGGTCAATCAGCCCCAGCATTTT. It translates to CSAGPGQVNQPQHF.

The gene calls are TRBV19 and TRBJ1-5; D gene uncertain. The CDR3 runs to 15 residues. V lost 3 bases, J lost 4 bases, and 13 bases lay in between. Germline loops: CDR1 LNHDA, CDR2 SQIVND (reference sequence). Written as DNA, the CDR3 is TGTGCCAGTAGTATTGGGATCAGGAGAAATCAGCCCCAGCATTTT. This sequence encodes CASSIGIRRNQPQHF.

This clonotype was picked up a small number of times. V is TRBV30 and J is TRBJ1-6; the D is unclear. The CDR3 length is 16 residues. CDR1 is GTSNPN, CDR2 SVGIG, per germline (reference sequence). Trimming removed 3 bases from V and 8 bases from J, with 20 bases in between. CDR3 amino acids: CAWRRKDPRAYSPLHF. The CDR3, as DNA: TGTGCCTGGAGACGGAAGGACCCAAGGGCCTATTCACCCCTCCACTTT.

The genes are TRBV20-1 and TRBJ1-5, with 8 bases aligning to TRBD1. Per the germline V gene, CDR1 is DFQATT and CDR2 is SNEGSKA (reference sequence). After removal of 6 bases from V and 5 bases from J, the junction contained 6 bases not matched to a gene. The CDR3 covers 13 residues. CDR3 in amino acids: CSATGGVDQPQHF. DNA for the CDR3: TGCAGTGCCACAGGGGGAGTGGATCAGCCCCAGCATTTT.

The genes are TRBV19 and TRBJ2-2, with 8 bases lining up with TRBD1. CDR3 length: 17 amino acids. CDR1 is LNHDA and CDR2 is SQIVND in the germline V gene (reference sequence). After removal of 5 bases from V and 6 bases from J, the junction contained 14 bases not matched to a gene. In DNA form, the CDR3 reads TGTGCCAGTAGTCTCAGGGGGCGCGGGTTAACGGCCGGGGAGCTGTTTTTT. Translating gives CASSLRGRGLTAGELFF.

A few counts support this clonotype. A much larger clone is a single base away; this may be a read error. The V and J genes are TRBV15 and TRBJ1-1, with a tentative D call TRBD1 (5 bases). Germline values: CDR1 LNHNV, CDR2 YYDKDF (reference sequence). This CDR3 is 15 amino acids long. The CDR3 DNA reads TGTGCCACGTCGTCCCAGGGCGATTCGAACACTGAAGCTTGCTTT. Translated: CATSSQGDSNTEACF. Complete variable domain (other parts from reference TRBV15 and TRBJ1-1): DAMVIQNPRYQVTQFGKPVTLSCSQTLNHNVMYWYQQKSSQAPKLLFHYYDKDFNNEADTPDNFQSRRPNTSFCFLDIRSPGLGDTAMYLCATSSQGDSNTEACFGQGTRLTVV.

This clonotype showed up many times. The chain links TRBV5-5 to TRBJ1-1; TRBD1 is a possible D gene (6 bases). CDR1 and CDR2 from the germline V gene are SGHKS and YYEKEE (reference sequence). Trimming took off 1 base at V and 6 bases at J, with 10 bases between the two ends. CDR3 length equals 13 residues. For the CDR3, the DNA is TGTGCCAGCAGCTTGAGGGGGGCTGCTGAAGCTTTCTTT. As protein: CASSLRGAAEAFF.

This clonotype appeared many times. The rearrangement joins TRBV28 to TRBJ2-7; 12 bases line up with TRBD2. This CDR3 spans 17 amino acids. Germline V gene sequence: CDR1 MDHEN, CDR2 SYDVKM. The V gene end was trimmed by 7 bases and the J gene end by 1 base; junction bases not matched to a gene: 11. The chain's CDR3 is CASKFLAGGPGSYEQYF. The DNA for the CDR3 is TGTGCCAGCAAGTTCCTAGCGGGAGGGCCTGGGTCCTACGAGCAGTACTTC.

This clonotype occurred many times. An end of the junction differs from the germline gene, which may be a read error. CDR3 coding DNA: TGCGCCAGCAGCGAAAGTAGCGGCAACTCCTTGATGCGCTTC. As protein: CASSESSGNSLMRF. The rearrangement uses TRBV5-1 and TRBJ2-7; possibly TRBD2 for D (6 bases). This CDR3 spans 14 amino acids. Germline V CDR1 and CDR2: SGHRS, YFSETQ. The full variable domain, in which reference TRBV5-1 and TRBJ2-7 provide the parts outside the CDR3, is KAGVTQTPRYLIKTRGQQVTLSCSPISGHRSVSWYQQTPGQGLQFLFEYFSETQRNKGNFPGRFSGRQFSNSRSEMNVSTLELGDSALYLCASSESSGNSLMRFGPGTRLTVT.

The chain is built from TRBV19 and TRBJ1-1; TRBD1 aligns across 8 bases. V dropped 6 bases and J dropped 3; count of bases not matched to a gene: 9. The CDR3 spans 15 residues. Per germline, CDR1 LNHDA and CDR2 SQIVND (reference sequence). The CDR3 region is CASSYAGGADTEAFF. DNA of the CDR3: TGTGCCAGTAGCTATGCAGGGGGCGCGGACACTGAAGCTTTCTTT.

The rearrangement uses TRBV7-2 and TRBJ1-5; 7 bases line up with TRBD1. Trimming removed 3 bases from V and 5 bases from J; junction bases left unmatched: 4. This CDR3 comprises 14 residues. From germline, CDR1 is SGHTA and CDR2 FQGNSA. CDR3 sequence reads: CASSFGTVDQPQHF. In DNA, the CDR3 is TGTGCCAGCAGCTTTGGGACAGTCGATCAGCCCCAGCATTTT.

CDR3 amino acids: CSVDSSGGYTF. CDR3 nucleotides: TGCAGCGTTGATTCTAGTGGTGGCTACACCTTC. This chain joins TRBV29-1 and TRBJ1-2; D gene uncertain. The CDR3 extends over 11 amino acids. Trimming took 3 bases from V and 7 from J, leaving 9 bases between them. From germline, CDR1 is SQVTM and CDR2 ANQGSEA.